This T cell receptor (beta chain) was sequenced during a study of blood T cell repertoires in COVID-19. Trimming took off 2 bases at V and 3 bases at J, with 11 bases between the two ends. The CDR3 extends over 15 amino acids. CDR1 and CDR2 from the germline V gene are MNHNY and SVGAGI (reference sequence). Original handling: Reference gene primer amplification gave nucleated cell count estimates. Here immunoSEQ multiplex PCR was the method, and the copy in TCRdb shows in-frame clones only, minus some. V and J calls and clone size follow that table, whereas D and trimming were derived from the DNA. The sample holds 210,000 or so clones; almost 85% are singletons and the top ten take 7.6%.

The rearrangement links TRBV6-6 to TRBJ1-5; a weak D match, TRBD1 (5 bases). Source material: peripheral blood. This sequence was found in a woman aged 45-65 years with active or convalescent COVID-19. The CDR3 is CASSYPDSYNQPQHF. The CDR3 DNA is TGTGCCAGCAGTTACCCCGACAGCTACAATCAGCCCCAGCATTTT.